This T cell receptor (beta chain) was captured in a study of PD-1 blockade in mismatch repair-deficient tumors (TCRdb year 2017). With regard to the full study: The trial enrolled some 82 consecutive patients with roughly 11 mismatch repair-deficient cancer types between late 2013 and September 2016, all previously treated and progressing. Tumor-associated T cell clones in the peripheral blood of patients responding to PD-1 blockade were tracked using deep sequencing of TCR CDR3 regions.

The time point label here, explained by the study, means: approximately 10-day in vitro stimulation with candidate neoantigen peptide 2. For each enrolled patient, mismatch repair deficiency was established using either polymerase chain reaction or immunohistochemistry. TCR sequencing was performed for three patients who responded to pembrolizumab therapy. Each of seven ELISpot-reactive candidate neoantigen peptides was used in an approximately ten-day in vitro stimulation prior to TCR sequencing. A control culture with no peptide was handled in the same way and served as the baseline for calculating clone fold changes. The phase II trial prospectively evaluated PD-1 blockade with pembrolizumab in advanced mismatch repair-deficient cancers, independent of tissue of origin. The library was generated by the immunoSEQ multiplex PCR assay. Per the authors' processing: A clone was classified as neoantigen-specific if the clone expanded significantly in response to the relevant peptide and did not expand significantly in response to any other peptide tested. TCRdb retrieved this table from immuneACCESS and kept in-frame rearrangements only. Not all clones are present; in checked studies, unresolved V genes account for under half, and no reason is known for the remainder. V, J and clone size are taken as reported in that table, and D and trimming were inferred from the DNA itself. In this sample the table shows about 9,800 clones, roughly 86% of which occur a single time. Clones ranked in the top ten supply more than 20% of the sample.

This clone has only a few counts. The target of this receptor is not known. The input lacks base qualities; no much larger clone sits a single base away. The paper's findings and limits, for the study overall: Clones residing in the tumor, which were often undetectable in blood before treatment, expanded quickly after pembrolizumab and then contracted, generally before radiologic responses. Three of seven peptides elicited clonal expansion, yielding approximately 140 unique blood TCRs, about 7 also found in tumor; all positive peptides derived from frameshift mutations.

The source material was cells cultured in vitro, sampled from a patient treated with pembrolizumab. The receptor was isolated from an adult with mismatch repair-deficient cancer.

For the CDR3, the sequence is CASSPGTNGELFF. The sequenced DNA: TGTGCCAGCAGCCCCGGGACAAATGGGGAGCTGTTTTTT. The V gene is TRBV5-4 and the J gene is TRBJ2-2, with TRBD1 as a weak D call on 6 bases. The CDR3 holds 13 amino acids from the cysteine to the phenylalanine. CDR3 DNA only is kept here, 39 bases in frame from base 1. V and J lose 4 bases and 8 bases, and a span of 12 bases separates them. Via the germline V gene (reference sequence), CDR1 is SGHNT and CDR2 YYREEE.